Listed below are T cell receptor beta chains from one sample, sequenced in a study of OX40 agonist ivuxolimab in advanced cancers. Generated by immunoSEQ multiplex PCR, the TCRdb table keeps only in-frame clones and is missing some. The table lists 65,000 to 100,000 clones, 91% of them singletons. Sequenced here: CD4+ or CD8+ T cells sorted from blood, sampled in a trial of the OX40 agonist ivuxolimab. The receptors come from an adult with an advanced solid tumor such as melanoma, head and neck, liver or kidney cancer. Both conserved end residues are part of each CDR3. A D gene is named only where the DNA matches it firmly. Rows give clone size only sometimes, using once, few, many, or a class for an expanded clone.

cdr3_nt | cdr3_aa | v_call | clone_size | j_call | d_call
TGTGCCACGTCTCAGCGGGAGCTGTCGGTTGAGCAGTTCTTC | CATSQRELSVEQFF | TRBV19 | - | TRBJ2-1 | TRBD2
TGTGCCAGCAGCCCCGTTGACAGTCACTCTGGAAACACCATATATTTT | CASSPVDSHSGNTIYF | TRBV7-8 | once | TRBJ1-3 | -
TGTGCCAGCTTACCCCCCGCAGGAACTAATGAAAAACTGTTTTTT | CASLPPAGTNEKLFF | TRBV28 | - | TRBJ1-4 | -
TGTGCCAGCAGCCAAGGGTACAGCCCCACTAATGAAAAACTGTTTTTT | CASSQGYSPTNEKLFF | TRBV11-2 | - | TRBJ1-4 | -
TGTGCCAGCAGTGAGTTCAATGAGCAGTTCTTC | CASSEFNEQFF | TRBV27 | - | TRBJ2-1 | -
TGTGCCTCCTGGGGGCGACCTATGGATGGCTACACCTTC | CASWGRPMDGYTF | TRBV28 | - | TRBJ1-2 | -
TGTGCCAGCAGCGTAGACGGAGACGGGAGCTATGAGCAGTTCTTC | CASSVDGDGSYEQFF | TRBV9 | - | TRBJ2-1 | -
TGTGCCAGCAGCGCTAGGGACAGCTCATCTGGGGCCAACGTCCTGACTTTC | CASSARDSSSGANVLTF | TRBV9 | - | TRBJ2-6 | TRBD1
TGTGCCAGCAGTTTAACTGGGGCCAACGTCCTGACTTTC | CASSLTGANVLTF | TRBV28 | - | TRBJ2-6 | -
TGTGCCAGCAGCCAAAGACTAGCCCTCACAGATACGCAGTATTTT | CASSQRLALTDTQYF | TRBV9 | - | TRBJ2-3 | TRBD2
TGTGCCAGCCTTCATGGGAGTGAGGGAGAGACCCAGTACTTC | CASLHGSEGETQYF | TRBV5-4 | - | TRBJ2-5 | -
TGTGCCAGCAGGACTAGCGGGAGCACAGATACGCAGTATTTT | CASRTSGSTDTQYF | TRBV6-6 | few | TRBJ2-3 | TRBD2
TGTGCCTGGAGTTCAGGCCTGCAGACCGGGGAGCTGTTTTTT | CAWSSGLQTGELFF | TRBV30 | - | TRBJ2-2 | -
TGTGCCAGTAGTACAGGTAGTACCTCGGTTGAGCAGTTCTTC | CASSTGSTSVEQFF | TRBV19 | - | TRBJ2-1 | -
TGTGCCAGTATTTCAGGGGGTAGGTATGGCTACACCTTC | CASISGGRYGYTF | TRBV19 | - | TRBJ1-2 | TRBD1
TGCGCCAGCAGTCCAGCGGGAGCCATGCTTGCCGGGGAGCTGTTTTTT | CASSPAGAMLAGELFF | TRBV5-1 | - | TRBJ2-2 | TRBD2
TGTGCCATCAGTGAGGCGAATACAAACACCATATATTTT | CAISEANTNTIYF | TRBV10-3 | once | TRBJ1-3 | -
TGTGCCAGCTCACCATCAAAGGGGAGCAATCAGCCCCAGCATTTT | CASSPSKGSNQPQHF | TRBV18 | - | TRBJ1-5 | -
TGTGCCAGCTCACCAAACAGGGTTAACACTGAAGCTTTCTTT | CASSPNRVNTEAFF | TRBV18 | - | TRBJ1-1 | -
TGTGCCAGCAGCCCACAGGGGGGAATGCTACAGCCCCAGCATTTT | CASSPQGGMLQPQHF | TRBV7-2 | - | TRBJ1-5 | TRBD1
TGCGCCAGCAGCCAAGATGAAGGGGTAGGCACTGAAGCTTTCTTT | CASSQDEGVGTEAFF | TRBV4-1 | - | TRBJ1-1 | -
TGTGCCAGCAGCCAAGATCTTGGACTAGCGGGGGACACAGATACGCAGTATTTT | CASSQDLGLAGDTDTQYF | TRBV4-2 | - | TRBJ2-3 | TRBD2
TGCAGCGTAGAAAACGGACAGGGGGCTTTTCTGGTAGATACGCAGTATTTT | CSVENGQGAFLVDTQYF | TRBV29-1 | - | TRBJ2-3 | TRBD1
TGTGCCAGCAGCTTAAGCACAGATACGCAGTATTTT | CASSLSTDTQYF | TRBV5-6 | once | TRBJ2-3 | -
TGTGCCAGCAGTTTAGGGGGGACAGGGGCCTACGAGCAGTACTTC | CASSLGGTGAYEQYF | TRBV27 | - | TRBJ2-7 | TRBD1
TGTGCCAGCACTTCTGTATCCGGGACAGGGGTGAACGAGCAGTACTTC | CASTSVSGTGVNEQYF | TRBV5-8 | - | TRBJ2-7 | TRBD1
TGTGCCAGCTCACCGGACAGGGGGACGAACACTGAAGCTTTCTTT | CASSPDRGTNTEAFF | TRBV18 | - | TRBJ1-1 | TRBD1
TGCGCCAGCAGTCCTATGGCGGGAGTCCATGAGCAGTTCTTC | CASSPMAGVHEQFF | TRBV5-1 | - | TRBJ2-1 | TRBD2
TGTGCCAGCAACCGGGACAGGATCTACGAGCAGTACTTC | CASNRDRIYEQYF | TRBV18 | - | TRBJ2-7 | TRBD1
TGTGCCAGCAGCGTAGACCCAGATAATGAAGCTTTCTTT | CASSVDPDNEAFF | TRBV9 | once | TRBJ1-1 | -
TGTGCCAGTAGTCCGCTCCCTGGTGAAGCTTTCTTT | CASSPLPGEAFF | TRBV19 | - | TRBJ1-1 | -
TGTGCCAGCAGCTTGGGGGGGGAACGGCCTGGGGCCAACGTCCTGACTTTC | CASSLGGERPGANVLTF | TRBV5-4 | - | TRBJ2-6 | -
TGTGCCAGCAGCCACTTTGGCGGACGAGAGACCCAGTACTTC | CASSHFGGRETQYF | TRBV7-2 | - | TRBJ2-5 | -
TGTGCCAGTAGAGAAACAGGGTTCAATCAGCCCCAGCATTTT | CASRETGFNQPQHF | TRBV19 | - | TRBJ1-5 | -
TGTGCCAGCAGTGAAAGGGACAGGGAAATCCCCCCCACAGATACGCAGTATTTT | CASSERDREIPPTDTQYF | TRBV6-1 | - | TRBJ2-3 | TRBD1
TGTGCCAGCAGCCACGACGAGGGTGAGCAGTTCTTC | CASSHDEGEQFF | TRBV7-3 | - | TRBJ2-1 | -
TGTGCCAGCAGTGAGACTAGCGGGAGGTACTACGAGCAGTACTTC | CASSETSGRYYEQYF | TRBV6-1 | once | TRBJ2-7 | TRBD2
TGTGCCAGCAGCCGGGGGCCCTGGGACGAGCAGTTCTTC | CASSRGPWDEQFF | TRBV27 | - | TRBJ2-1 | -
TGTGCCAGCAGTACCCGAGCGGGAGGCAGCTGGGAGCAGTTCTTC | CASSTRAGGSWEQFF | TRBV28 | - | TRBJ2-1 | TRBD2
TGTGCCACCGAACGGAGAGGGCCTGGGCGGGAGAGGTACGAGCAGTACTTC | CATERRGPGRERYEQYF | TRBV11-3 | - | TRBJ2-7 | TRBD2
TGTGCCAGCAGCTTGGGACAGGGGATGGTCGGGGAGCTGTTTTTT | CASSLGQGMVGELFF | TRBV5-4 | - | TRBJ2-2 | TRBD1
TGCAGCGTTTGCTTCAGGGTGGACGAGCAGTACTTC | CSVCFRVDEQYF | TRBV29-1 | - | TRBJ2-7 | -
TGTGCCTGGAGTGTAAGAGATGGCTACACCTTC | CAWSVRDGYTF | TRBV30 | - | TRBJ1-2 | -
TGTGCCAGCAGCTTAGGGTCCCGACTCGGCTACACCTTC | CASSLGSRLGYTF | TRBV11-2 | - | TRBJ1-2 | -
TGTGCCAGCAGTCCGCACCGACTAGATCAGTGGAATGAGCAGTTCTTC | CASSPHRLDQWNEQFF | TRBV28 | - | TRBJ2-1 | -
TGTGCCTGGAGTGTATGGCAGCCTGGAAACACCATATATTTT | CAWSVWQPGNTIYF | TRBV30 | - | TRBJ1-3 | -
TGTGCCAGCAGCGTCCGGGACAGGAACACTGAAGCTTTCTTT | CASSVRDRNTEAFF | TRBV7-6 | - | TRBJ1-1 | TRBD1
TGTGCCAGCAGCCCGCGGACTCCGGGCGGATCGAGGGAGCAGTACTTC | CASSPRTPGGSREQYF | TRBV7-8 | - | TRBJ2-7 | -
TGTGCCAGCAGTTTATACGGACAGGGGGCGAGCACCGGGGAGCTGTTTTTT | CASSLYGQGASTGELFF | TRBV27 | - | TRBJ2-2 | TRBD1
TGTGCCAGGACCCGAGGACCTGGGAACACTGAAGCTTTCTTT | CARTRGPGNTEAFF | TRBV7-2 | - | TRBJ1-1 | -
TGTGCCAGCAGTCCTGGACAGGACTACGAGCAGTACTTC | CASSPGQDYEQYF | TRBV11-1 | - | TRBJ2-7 | TRBD1
TGTGCCAGCTCAAGGGAAAGCAATCAGCCCCAGCATTTT | CASSRESNQPQHF | TRBV18 | - | TRBJ1-5 | -
TGTGCCAGCAGCGTGACAGGGGTAGGAAACACCATATATTTT | CASSVTGVGNTIYF | TRBV7-9 | - | TRBJ1-3 | TRBD1
TGTGCCAGCAGCCCTACCACCAGCGGGAGTGGGGAGCTGTTTTTT | CASSPTTSGSGELFF | TRBV7-3 | - | TRBJ2-2 | TRBD2